The 18 T cell receptor beta chains below all came from one sample that was sequenced in a study of shared clonotypes between healthy human individuals. Positive CCR7 selection of CD45RO-negative cells yielded the naive CD8 cells, and terminally differentiated effector memory CD45RA+ cells were excluded. The data were produced by immunoSEQ multiplex PCR, yet TCRdb's version contains in-frame clones alone and is incomplete. The table includes nearly 2 million clones, less than 95% detected once. The source material was naive CD8+ T cells sorted from blood. The origin of the receptors is a man younger than 35 in good health.

This clone has just a few counts. The sample carries other DNA sequences with the same CDR3. This chain uses TRBV9 with TRBJ2-7; the D gene is possibly TRBD2 (6 bases). In germline, CDR1 is SGDLS, CDR2 YYNGEE. Between the trimmed V and J ends, which lost 0 bases and 2 bases, there was a span of 9 bases. CDR3 size: 14 residues. Here the CDR3 DNA reads TGTGCCAGCAGCGTAGGGGGAGGTACCTACGAGCAGTACTTC. Encoded protein: CASSVGGGTYEQYF.

The CDR3 coding sequence is TGTGCCAGCAGTGAAGGGGCAGTTAGGTGGGAAGAGACCCAGTACTTC. Its translation: CASSEGAVRWEETQYF. The chain uses TRBV2 and TRBJ2-5; the D is unclear. This CDR3 comprises 16 residues. V lost 1 base to trimming and J lost 3 bases, with 15 bases between them. Germline V lookup: CDR1 SNHLY, CDR2 FYNNEI.

CDR3 coding DNA: TGCGCCAGCAGTGAGGAGGGGAAAGAGACCCAGTACTTC. Translated: CASSEEGKETQYF. The chain is built from TRBV10-1 and TRBJ2-5, with D tentatively TRBD1 or TRBD2 (5 bases each). The CDR3 has 13 amino acids. Trimming removed 2 bases at V and 3 bases at J, with 7 bases between. Germline CDR1 and CDR2: WNHNN and SYGVQD (reference sequence).

The rearrangement links TRBV7-2 to TRBJ2-2; a possible D gene is TRBD2 (5 bases). This CDR3 region has 15 residues. The germline V and J ends were trimmed by 5 bases and 0 bases, with 10 bases remaining between them. Per the germline V gene, CDR1 is SGHTA and CDR2 is FQGNSA. Here the CDR3 reads CASSPRTANTGELFF. CDR3 nucleotides: TGTGCCAGCAGCCCCAGGACTGCGAACACCGGGGAGCTGTTTTTT.

This chain uses TRBV4-1 with TRBJ1-1, with D possibly matching TRBD1 (5 bases). The CDR3 is made up of 20 amino acids. CDR1 and CDR2 (germline): MGHRA, YSYEKL. Trimming pared 0 bases from V and 4 bases from J, leaving 27 bases between. CDR3 protein: CASSQDSISTTGTGGTEAFF. The CDR3 nucleotides read TGCGCCAGCAGCCAAGATAGTATATCGACAACCGGGACTGGTGGCACTGAAGCTTTCTTT.

The chain uses TRBV5-5 and TRBJ2-7; 10 nucleotides line up with TRBD2. J was trimmed by 3 bases and V by 4 bases; bases with no gene match: 4. CDR1 SGHKS and CDR2 YYEKEE come from the germline V gene (reference sequence). The CDR3 extends over 14 amino acids. The DNA of the CDR3 is TGTGCCAGCAGCCCCGAGCGGGAGGGCTACGAGCAGTACTTC. Residues: CASSPEREGYEQYF. The variable domain in full, with the rest retrieved from reference TRBV5-5 and TRBJ2-7, is DAGVTQSPTHLIKTRGQQVTLRCSPISGHKSVSWYQQVLGQGPQFIFQYYEKEERGRGNFPDRFSARQFPNYSSELNVNALLLGDSALYLCASSPEREGYEQYFGPGTRLTVT.

J is TRBJ1-1 and V is TRBV6-1; D remains unclear. Trimming stripped 4 bases from V and 0 bases from J, with 6 bases between. The CDR3 extends over 13 amino acids. Germline values: CDR1 MNHNS, CDR2 SASEGT. CDR3 bases: TGTGCCAGCAGTGTGGGAGTGAACACTGAAGCTTTCTTT. Protein product: CASSVGVNTEAFF.

The chain uses TRBV15 and TRBJ2-7, with TRBD1 identical over 10 bases. Trimming at V came to 9 bases and at J to 3 bases, leaving 5 bases not matched to a gene. Germline V gene data show CDR1 as LNHNV and CDR2 as YYDKDF (reference sequence). This CDR3 is built from 13 residues. The CDR3 loop is CATIGTGVYEQYF. The CDR3 nucleotides are TGTGCCACAATTGGGACAGGGGTCTACGAGCAGTACTTC.

CDR3 amino acids: CASSVEALETYEQYF. As DNA, the CDR3 is TGTGCCAGCAGCGTAGAGGCTTTAGAGACCTACGAGCAGTACTTC. J is TRBJ2-7 and V is TRBV9, with D unclear. The V gene lost 0 bases and the J gene lost 2 bases, with 12 bases spanning the gap. Germline V CDR1 and CDR2: SGDLS, YYNGEE. The CDR3 is 15 residues long.

The chain combines TRBV6-1 with TRBJ1-3; TRBD1 is a possible D gene (6 bases). V lost 1 base, J lost 2 bases, and 18 bases lay in between. Germline loops: CDR1 MNHNS, CDR2 SASEGT. This CDR3 has 18 amino acids. This CDR3 is CASSEVTGPAGTGNTIYF. The CDR3 region has the DNA TGTGCCAGCAGTGAAGTAACAGGGCCCGCAGGGACTGGAAACACCATATATTTT.

The V gene is TRBV7-8, the J gene TRBJ2-4, with 7 bases that match TRBD1. The ends lost 5 bases at V and 5 bases at J; junction bases unmatched: 12. Germline V gene lookup returns CDR1 SGHVS and CDR2 FQNEAQ. The CDR3 runs 16 residues. CDR3 protein: CASSPPITGAQNIQYF. CDR3 nucleotide sequence: TGTGCCAGCAGCCCCCCCATTACAGGGGCGCAAAACATTCAGTACTTC. Using reference TRBV7-8 and TRBJ2-4 for the parts outside the CDR3, the full variable domain is GAGVSQSPRYKVAKRGQDVALRCDPISGHVSLFWYQQALGQGPEFLTYFQNEAQLDKSGLPSDRFFAERPEGSVSTLKIQRTQQEDSAVYLCASSPPITGAQNIQYFGAGTRLSVL.

The J gene is TRBJ2-1, the V gene TRBV9; 12 bases are shared with TRBD2. J lost 7 bases, V lost 3 bases, and 11 bases had no gene match. The CDR3 sequence is 17 residues long. Germline CDR1 and CDR2: SGDLS and YYNGEE. The CDR3 region is CASSDGASGGAVNEQFF. The CDR3 DNA reads TGTGCCAGCAGCGATGGGGCTAGCGGGGGGGCCGTTAATGAGCAGTTCTTC.

The gene calls are TRBV5-6 and TRBJ1-2; possible D gene TRBD1, 5 bases. This CDR3 spans 15 amino acids. Trimming removed 0 bases from V and 9 bases from J, with 18 bases in between. CDR1 is SGHDT and CDR2 is YYEEEE in the germline V gene. The CDR3 loop is CASSLGPGNYGSYTF. CDR3 sequence (DNA): TGTGCCAGCAGCTTGGGTCCAGGGAACTATGGAAGCTACACCTTC.

The chain is built from TRBV7-9 and TRBJ1-5; possibly TRBD1 for D (6 bases). Germline V gives CDR1 SEHNR, CDR2 FQNEAQ (reference sequence). Trimming took off 1 base at V and 6 bases at J, with 19 bases between the two ends. CDR3 length: 17 residues. CDR3: CASSLGWAGGVVQPQHF. CDR3 in DNA: TGTGCCAGCAGCTTAGGATGGGCGGGGGGCGTAGTTCAGCCCCAGCATTTT.

The chain is built from TRBV9 and TRBJ2-1, with TRBD2 as a possible D gene (5 bases). Trimming took off 4 bases at V and 5 bases at J, with 13 bases between the two ends. This CDR3 comprises 14 residues. Germline values: CDR1 SGDLS, CDR2 YYNGEE. CDR3 nucleotides: TGTGCCAGCAGCCCGGGGTCGGCTGACAATGAGCAGTTCTTC. It yields the protein CASSPGSADNEQFF. Looking up the rest from reference TRBV9 and TRBJ2-1 gives the full variable domain: DSGVTQTPKHLITATGQRVTLRCSPRSGDLSVYWYQQSLDQGLQFLIQYYNGEERAKGNILERFSAQQFPDLHSELNLSSLELGDSALYFCASSPGSADNEQFFGPGTRLTVL.

CDR3 amino acids: CASSQTSTATYGYTF. CDR3 coding DNA: TGCGCCAGCAGCCAAACAAGTACGGCGACCTATGGCTACACCTTC. The chain joins TRBV4-1 to TRBJ1-2, with D hard to call. CDR3 length: 15 amino acids. CDR1 is MGHRA and CDR2 is YSYEKL in the germline V gene. V lost 2 bases and J lost 4, with 14 bases in between.

V gene TRBV19 combines with J gene TRBJ2-3; D gene ambiguous. CDR1 is LNHDA, CDR2 SQIVND, per germline (reference sequence). The CDR3 length is 11 residues. Trimming took off 7 bases at V and 4 bases at J, with 6 bases between the two ends. The CDR3: CASTGADTQYF. The CDR3 region has the DNA TGTGCCAGTACGGGTGCAGATACGCAGTATTTT.

This clone was found once. The rearrangement links TRBV12-5 to TRBJ1-1; D not certain. CDR1 and CDR2 (germline): LGHNT, FRNRAP. Trimming left V 0 bases short and J 3 bases short, with 17 bases between. This CDR3 is built from 17 residues. The CDR3 protein is CASGLVLGGSRDTEAFF. The CDR3 coding sequence is TGTGCTAGTGGTTTGGTACTGGGAGGGTCTCGAGACACTGAAGCTTTCTTT. Full variable domain (remainder filled in from reference TRBV12-5 and TRBJ1-1): DARVTQTPRHKVTEMGQEVTMRCQPILGHNTVFWYRQTMMQGLELLAYFRNRAPLDDSGMPKDRFSAEMPDATLATLKIQPSEPRDSAVYFCASGLVLGGSRDTEAFFGQGTRLTVV.